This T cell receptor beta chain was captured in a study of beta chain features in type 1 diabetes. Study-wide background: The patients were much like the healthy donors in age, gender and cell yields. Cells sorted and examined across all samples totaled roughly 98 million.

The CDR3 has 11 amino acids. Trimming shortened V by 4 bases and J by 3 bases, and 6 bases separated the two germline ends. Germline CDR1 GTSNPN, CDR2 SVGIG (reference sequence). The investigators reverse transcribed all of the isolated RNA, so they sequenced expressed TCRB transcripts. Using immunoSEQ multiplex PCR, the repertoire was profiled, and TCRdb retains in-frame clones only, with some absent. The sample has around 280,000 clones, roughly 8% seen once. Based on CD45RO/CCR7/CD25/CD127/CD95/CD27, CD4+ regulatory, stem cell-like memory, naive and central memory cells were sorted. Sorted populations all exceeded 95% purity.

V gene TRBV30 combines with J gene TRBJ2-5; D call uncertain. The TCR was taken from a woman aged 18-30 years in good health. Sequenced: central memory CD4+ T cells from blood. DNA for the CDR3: TGTGCCTGGACGCGGAAAGAGACCCAGTACTTC. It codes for CAWTRKETQYF.